A selection of T cell receptor beta chains follows, all from one sample in a study of technical replicates of blood from a few donors. The protocol was immunoSEQ multiplex PCR, while the TCRdb copy is restricted to in-frame clones and leaves out a portion. Altogether about 85,000 clones are present, less than 95% being singletons, with the ten largest covering around 0.41%. The sequencing sample was made of T cells isolated from PBMCs. These TCRs come from a human donor in good health. CDR3s include the opening cysteine and the closing phenylalanine or tryptophan. The D gene is left open where the match is weak. Size tells how often a clone was seen (once, few, many) or the class of an expanded clone, and some rows leave it out.

clone_size: once; v_call: TRBV10-3; j_call: TRBJ2-1; d_call: .; cdr3_nt: TGTGCCATCAGTGAGTCTGGGATGGGTTCAGGGTGGAATGAGCAGTTCTTC; cdr3_aa: CAISESGMGSGWNEQFF
clone_size: .; v_call: TRBV7-9; j_call: TRBJ2-1; d_call: .; cdr3_nt: TGTGCGGCCGCCCTTGGCCGAAATGAGCAGTTCTTC; cdr3_aa: CAAALGRNEQFF
clone_size: .; v_call: TRBV5-1; j_call: TRBJ2-7; d_call: TRBD1; cdr3_nt: TGCGCCAGCAGCTTGGAATGGAACAGGGGACGCCTCGAGCAGTACTTC; cdr3_aa: CASSLEWNRGRLEQYF
clone_size: .; v_call: TRBV5-6; j_call: TRBJ2-1; d_call: .; cdr3_nt: TGTGCCAGCAGCTCAGACTACAATGAGCAGTTCTTC; cdr3_aa: CASSSDYNEQFF
clone_size: .; v_call: TRBV5-3; j_call: TRBJ2-7; d_call: .; cdr3_nt: TGTGCCAGAAGCTTGCCATACTTCGAGCAGTACTTC; cdr3_aa: CARSLPYFEQYF
clone_size: .; v_call: TRBV6-5; j_call: TRBJ1-1; d_call: .; cdr3_nt: TGTGCCAGCAGTTTCGGGGGTGGGGGGACTGAAGCTTTCTTT; cdr3_aa: CASSFGGGGTEAFF
clone_size: .; v_call: TRBV5-6; j_call: TRBJ2-7; d_call: TRBD2; cdr3_nt: TGTGCCAGCAGCTTGTTAGCGGGAGGGCCTAGGTACGAGCAGTACTTC; cdr3_aa: CASSLLAGGPRYEQYF
clone_size: once; v_call: TRBV20-1; j_call: TRBJ2-7; d_call: .; cdr3_nt: TGCAGTGCTAATTACTACGAGCAGTACTTC; cdr3_aa: CSANYYEQYF
clone_size: .; v_call: TRBV4-1; j_call: TRBJ1-1; d_call: .; cdr3_nt: TGCGCCAGCAGCCAAGAAAGTACTTGGAACACTGAAGCTTTCTTT; cdr3_aa: CASSQESTWNTEAFF
clone_size: .; v_call: TRBV6-5; j_call: TRBJ2-7; d_call: TRBD1; cdr3_nt: TGTGCCAGCAGTATCTCCGGGACAGGTACCTACGAGCAGTACTTC; cdr3_aa: CASSISGTGTYEQYF
clone_size: .; v_call: TRBV18; j_call: TRBJ2-7; d_call: TRBD1; cdr3_nt: TGTGCCAGCTCATCATACCGGGACAGGGCTTCCTACGAGCAGTACTTC; cdr3_aa: CASSSYRDRASYEQYF
clone_size: .; v_call: TRBV6-6; j_call: TRBJ1-2; d_call: .; cdr3_nt: TGTGCCAGCAGCAGCGGAGGGCAAGGCTACACCTTC; cdr3_aa: CASSSGGQGYTF
clone_size: .; v_call: TRBV28; j_call: TRBJ2-7; d_call: TRBD1; cdr3_nt: TGTGCCAGCAGTGAACCGGGACAGGGGATATACGAGCAGTACTTC; cdr3_aa: CASSEPGQGIYEQYF
clone_size: .; v_call: TRBV7-2; j_call: TRBJ2-3; d_call: TRBD2; cdr3_nt: TGTGCCAGCAGCCTTATGGGACTAGCCACAGATACGCAGTATTTT; cdr3_aa: CASSLMGLATDTQYF
clone_size: .; v_call: TRBV30; j_call: TRBJ2-7; d_call: .; cdr3_nt: TGTGCCTGGGGGTCTTCTAGCCCCTACGAGCAGTACTTC; cdr3_aa: CAWGSSSPYEQYF
clone_size: .; v_call: TRBV28; j_call: TRBJ1-5; d_call: .; cdr3_nt: TGTGCCAGCAGTTCTTATAGCAATCAGCCCCAGCATTTT; cdr3_aa: CASSSYSNQPQHF